This entry lists 24 T cell receptor beta chains sequenced from one sample in a study of blood T cell repertoires in COVID-19. TCRdb keeps only in-frame clones here, not all; method: immunoSEQ multiplex PCR. The sample consists of a few hundred thousand clones, approximately 89% of them appearing once. Material: peripheral blood. Source of these receptors: a woman in her 70s with COVID-19, enrolled during active disease.

This chain connects TRBV5-4 to TRBJ2-7; a possible D gene is TRBD2 (7 bases). Germline CDR1 is SGHNT and CDR2 is YYREEE (reference sequence). This CDR3 contains 14 residues. V shed 5 bases and J shed 5 bases, with 17 bases lying between them. CDR3 in amino acids: CASRPWGGPHEQYF. CDR3 bases: TGTGCCAGCAGGCCATGGGGGGGGCCCCACGAGCAGTACTTC.

The chain combines TRBV2 with TRBJ1-5, with 8 bases fitting TRBD1. V lost 1 base to trimming and J lost 7 bases; unmatched junction nucleotides: 6. Germline V gene sequence: CDR1 SNHLY, CDR2 FYNNEI. CDR3 size: 15 residues. The CDR3, as DNA: TGTGCCAGCAGTGAAGGGACAGGGAGTATCCAGCCCCAGCATTTT. Protein product: CASSEGTGSIQPQHF. The variable domain in full, completed from reference TRBV2 and TRBJ1-5, reads EPEVTQTPSHQVTQMGQEVILRCVPISNHLYFYWYRQILGQKVEFLVSFYNNEISEKSEIFDDQFSVERPDGSNFTLKIRSTKLEDSAMYFCASSEGTGSIQPQHFGDGTRLSIL.

The CDR3 DNA reads TGTGCCAGCATCAAAAGGGGACTTATCCGCGAGCAGTACTTC. This translates into CASIKRGLIREQYF. The V gene is TRBV28, the J gene TRBJ2-7, with TRBD2 as a possible D gene (6 bases). Per the germline V gene, CDR1 is MDHEN and CDR2 is SYDVKM. CDR3 length: 14 amino acids. The V gene lost 7 bases and the J gene lost 6 bases, with 19 bases spanning the gap.

The chain couples TRBV18 to TRBJ1-5, with 7 bases matching TRBD1. Germline V gene lookup returns CDR1 KGHSH and CDR2 LQKENI. V gave up 2 bases and J gave up 3 bases; unmatched junction bases: 7. The CDR3 contains 16 residues. CDR3 DNA: TGTGCCAGCTCACCAGAAAACAGGGGAGACAATCAGCCCCAGCATTTT. This sequence encodes CASSPENRGDNQPQHF.

The J gene is TRBJ2-5, the V gene TRBV29-1; D unclear. Trimming removed 4 bases at V and 4 bases at J, with 10 bases between. The CDR3 length is 12 residues. Germline V lookup: CDR1 SQVTM, CDR2 ANQGSEA. The CDR3 sequence is CSVGPLGETQYF. In nucleotides, the CDR3 is TGCAGCGTTGGCCCACTCGGAGAGACCCAGTACTTC.

The chain joins TRBV19 to TRBJ1-1; 9 bases match TRBD1. The V gene's germline CDR1 is LNHDA and CDR2 SQIVND (reference sequence). The CDR3 consists of 14 residues. With V trimmed by 5 bases and J by 5 bases, 6 bases remained unmatched. CDR3 nucleotides: TGTGCCAGTAGTGGGGGGACAGGGAGGACTGAAGCTTTCTTT. Protein sequence: CASSGGTGRTEAFF.

The chain has TRBV9 and TRBJ2-1, with 8 bases aligning to TRBD1. The J segment lost 7 bases and the V segment lost 3 bases, leaving 12 bases of the junction unmatched. CDR3 length equals 16 residues. CDR1 and CDR2 from the germline V gene are SGDLS and YYNGEE. The CDR3 DNA sequence: TGTGCCAGCAGCGCGGACAGGGCATCTCTGGCGAATGAGCAGTTCTTC. Translated: CASSADRASLANEQFF.

The CDR3 here is CASSRWSGSKNEQFF. Written as DNA, the CDR3 is TGTGCCAGCAGCAGGTGGAGCGGGAGTAAAAATGAGCAGTTCTTC. J is TRBJ2-1 and V is TRBV9, with TRBD2 matching 8 bases. The germline V gene has CDR1 SGDLS and CDR2 YYNGEE. The CDR3 spans 15 residues. The junction had 10 bases not matched to a gene; V was cut back by 4 bases and J by 7 bases.

The chain recombines TRBV24-1 with TRBJ1-1; TRBD1 agrees at 9 bases. This CDR3 is 13 amino acids long. V was pared by 7 bases and J by 8 bases, with 7 bases of the junction left unmatched. Germline V gene data show CDR1 as KGHDR and CDR2 as SFDVKD. CDR3 sequence reads: CATRGQGMMEAFF. Written as DNA, the CDR3 is TGTGCCACCAGGGGACAGGGAATGATGGAAGCTTTCTTT.

The chain joins TRBV6-4 to TRBJ2-1, with TRBD2 matching 9 bases. Germline-derived CDR1 and CDR2 are MRHNA and SNTAGT. V lost 8 bases and J lost 3; bases outside the gene matches: 8. CDR3 length equals 15 residues. The CDR3 nucleotides are TGTGCCAGCGGACCGACTAGCGGAGTCTACAATGAGCAGTTCTTC. Translation: CASGPTSGVYNEQFF.

The chain recombines TRBV5-4 with TRBJ2-2, with D unresolved. Germline assignment: CDR1 SGHNT and CDR2 YYREEE (reference sequence). Trimming removed 2 bases from V and 0 bases from J, with 5 bases in between. The CDR3 covers 14 residues. In DNA, the CDR3 is TGTGCCAGCAGCTTACCGGCGAACACCGGGGAGCTGTTTTTT. Protein: CASSLPANTGELFF.

This clone came up once. The chain combines TRBV28 with TRBJ2-7; 10 bases fit TRBD1. This CDR3 is 14 amino acids long. Trimming removed 5 bases from V and 2 bases from J; junction bases left unmatched: 3. CDR1 is MDHEN, CDR2 SYDVKM, per germline. CDR3 in amino acids: CASSVGQGAYEQYF. CDR3 DNA sequence: TGTGCCAGCAGTGTTGGACAGGGGGCCTACGAGCAGTACTTC. Based on the CDR3 plus reference TRBV28 and TRBJ2-7, the full variable domain is DVKVTQSSRYLVKRTGEKVFLECVQDMDHENMFWYRQDPGLGLRLIYFSYDVKMKEKGDIPEGYSVSREKKERFSLILESASTNQTSMYLCASSVGQGAYEQYFGPGTRLTVT.

This chain joins TRBV6-2 or TRBV6-3 and TRBJ2-1; D not resolved. This CDR3 comprises 15 residues. The germline V gene has CDR1 MNHEY and CDR2 SVGEGT. Trimming left V 5 bases short and J 0 bases short, with 11 bases between. In nucleotides, the CDR3 is TGTGCCAGCAGTCCAGACTGGAGCTCCTACAATGAGCAGTTCTTC. Translating gives CASSPDWSSYNEQFF.

This sequence joins TRBV10-3 and TRBJ1-1; unclear D gene. From germline, CDR1 is ENHRY and CDR2 SYGVKD. The V and J ends lost 0 bases and 1 base respectively, with 9 bases between them. The length of the CDR3 is 15 residues. The CDR3 is CAISESGGSNTEAFF. The CDR3 region has the DNA TGTGCCATCAGTGAGTCGGGCGGGTCGAACACTGAAGCTTTCTTT.

With regard to this clone: Other DNA sequences from this sample encode an identical CDR3 as well. The chain couples TRBV2 to TRBJ2-3; D ambiguous. Germline assignment: CDR1 SNHLY and CDR2 FYNNEI. There are 13 residues in the CDR3. The V and J ends lost 4 bases and 2 bases respectively, with 7 bases between them. The CDR3, as DNA: TGTGCCAGCAGTGGGAGCTTCACAGATACGCAGTATTTT. Protein product: CASSGSFTDTQYF.

V and J are TRBV27 and TRBJ1-1; TRBD1 aligns across 7 bases. CDR1 MNHEY and CDR2 SMNVEV come from the germline V gene (reference sequence). V shed 5 bases, J shed 4 bases, and the junction held 10 bases outside the gene matches. This CDR3 has 15 residues. The CDR3 is CASSPDRVSGTEAFF. The CDR3 nucleotides are TGTGCCAGCAGTCCAGACAGGGTGTCCGGCACTGAAGCTTTCTTT.

V and J are TRBV6-5 and TRBJ1-5; the D is unclear. Trimming took 5 bases from V and 4 from J, leaving 9 bases between them. This CDR3 has 13 amino acids. CDR1 is MNHEY, CDR2 SVGAGI, per germline. In DNA form, the CDR3 reads TGTGCCAGCAGTCGAACAGAGAATCAGCCCCAGCATTTT. Translated: CASSRTENQPQHF.

The CDR3: CASSPTGTGGPPLHF. CDR3 nucleotides: TGTGCCAGCAGTCCGACCGGGACAGGGGGTCCACCCCTCCACTTT. The gene calls are TRBV6-5 and TRBJ1-6, with 11 bases identical to TRBD1. V was pared by 5 bases and J by 11 bases, with 8 bases of the junction left unmatched. This CDR3 region has 15 residues. Looked up from germline, CDR1 is MNHEY and CDR2 is SVGAGI.

This clone appeared a single time. The chain combines TRBV19 with TRBJ2-2; D possibly corresponds to TRBD2 (5 bases). Germline values: CDR1 LNHDA, CDR2 SQIVND (reference sequence). The CDR3 spans 13 residues. V lost 0 bases and J 9 bases, leaving 8 bases between the germline ends. This CDR3 reads CASSIDRGRELFF. The CDR3 DNA reads TGTGCCAGTAGTATAGATCGGGGTCGGGAGCTGTTTTTT.

The chain links TRBV19 to TRBJ2-3; 7 positions match TRBD2. The CDR3 loop spans 15 amino acids. Germline-derived CDR1 and CDR2 are LNHDA and SQIVND (reference sequence). Trimming cost V 1 base and J 2 bases; bases outside gene matches: 3. The CDR3 reads CASSIGGTNTDTQYF. DNA for the CDR3: TGTGCCAGTAGTATAGGGGGGACTAACACAGATACGCAGTATTTT.

The rearrangement uses TRBV6-6 and TRBJ1-5; 10 nucleotides match TRBD1. The junction had 5 bases not matched to a gene; V was cut back by 6 bases and J by 0 bases. The CDR3 length is 16 residues. The germline V gene encodes CDR1 MNHNY and CDR2 SVGAGI (reference sequence). The CDR3 protein is CASSSGQGGSNQPQHF. The CDR3 nucleotides read TGTGCCAGCAGCTCCGGACAGGGGGGTAGCAATCAGCCCCAGCATTTT.

As concerns this clone: The sample has other DNA sequences that encode this CDR3 too. The chain recombines TRBV5-1 with TRBJ2-7, with a possible D match to TRBD1 (7 bases). The CDR3 loop spans 14 amino acids. Germline V CDR1 and CDR2: SGHRS, YFSETQ. V was shortened by 0 bases and J by 3 bases, with 10 bases between the two germline ends. The CDR3 DNA follows: TGCGCCAGCAGCTTGGGACAGGGACTCTACGAGCAGTACTTC. This sequence encodes CASSLGQGLYEQYF.

The rearrangement joins TRBV6-5 to TRBJ2-7; perhaps TRBD1 as D (6 bases). The V gene lost 2 bases and the J gene lost 0 bases, with 14 bases spanning the gap. Germline V gene data show CDR1 as MNHEY and CDR2 as SVGAGI. The CDR3 runs to 16 residues. The DNA for the CDR3 is TGTGCCAGCAGTTACAGAACCGGGACACCCTCCTACGAGCAGTACTTC. As protein: CASSYRTGTPSYEQYF.

This chain uses TRBV18 with TRBJ1-1; 9 bases fit TRBD1. The CDR3 runs 18 residues. Germline CDR1 is KGHSH and CDR2 is LQKENI. The V segment lost 4 bases and the J segment 5 bases; nucleotides outside the gene matches: 17. CDR3 bases: TGTGCCAGCTCACAGTCCGGGACAGGGTGGGAGATGAGGACTGAAGCTTTCTTT. It yields the protein CASSQSGTGWEMRTEAFF.